This entry concerns a single T cell receptor (beta chain). This sample includes further DNA sequences coding for the same CDR3. Participants reported their clinical history, and cohort assignment relied on those reports. Among Cohort 3 donors, those recovered had two negative PCRs, clearance, or symptom resolution. The data were obtained in a study of blood T cell repertoires in COVID-19. For the study at large: T cells, B-cell-depleted T cells, or PBMCs supplied cDNA or gDNA.

The CDR3 consists of 11 residues. Germline V gene lookup returns CDR1 SGHNT and CDR2 YYREEE (reference sequence). V was cut by 4 bases and J by 3 bases, with 3 bases left in between. In the source study's methods: Estimation of nucleated cell counts was performed using reference gene primer amplification. Repertoires were generated with immunoSEQ multiplex PCR, while TCRdb's copy carries only in-frame clones and drops some. For V, J and clone size, that table is used; D and trimming come from the DNA. The sample lists about 460,000 clones; roughly nine tenths were seen once. Sequencing was performed on PBMCs or T cells enriched from blood (not recorded which). The receptor's source is a woman aged 60-75 years who had recovered from COVID-19. J is TRBJ2-3 and V is TRBV5-4; no clear D. The CDR3 bases are TGTGCCAGCAGCCTTACAGATACGCAGTATTTT. This encodes CASSLTDTQYF. Full variable domain (outside the CDR3, taken from reference TRBV5-4 and TRBJ2-3): ETGVTQSPTHLIKTRGQQVTLRCSSQSGHNTVSWYQQALGQGPQFIFQYYREEENGRGNFPPRFSGLQFPNYSSELNVNALELDDSALYLCASSLTDTQYFGPGTRLTVL.